Following are 5 T cell receptor beta chains from one sample sequenced in a study of blood T cell repertoires in COVID-19. Sequenced by immunoSEQ multiplex PCR; TCRdb stores in-frame clones only, minus some. The sample has more than 200,000 clones; 79% are singletons. Specimen: peripheral blood. The receptor set was obtained from a woman between 40 and 55 years old with active or convalescent COVID-19.

The J gene is TRBJ1-1, the V gene TRBV7-9; D may be TRBD1 (5 bases). V shed 0 bases and J shed 0 bases, with 8 bases lying between them. The germline V gene encodes CDR1 SEHNR and CDR2 FQNEAQ (reference sequence). This CDR3 region has 15 residues. The CDR3 spells CASSLASRVNTEAFF. In nucleotides, the CDR3 is TGTGCCAGCAGCTTAGCGTCCAGGGTGAACACTGAAGCTTTCTTT.

CDR3 nucleotides: TGTGCCATCAGTGCCCGGACAGACACTGAAGCTTTCTTT. Translation gives CAISARTDTEAFF. J is TRBJ1-1 and V is TRBV10-3; D may be TRBD1 (6 bases). This CDR3 spans 13 amino acids. CDR1 ENHRY and CDR2 SYGVKD come from the germline V gene. The V end was cut by 4 bases, the J end by 3 bases, with 9 bases between.

By share, this clone counts as medium-sized. V is TRBV30 and J is TRBJ1-2; D is unresolved. The CDR3 length is 10 residues. Germline V gene lookup returns CDR1 GTSNPN and CDR2 SVGIG (reference sequence). With 7 bases removed from V and 0 bases from J, the gap between germline ends came to 3 bases. The CDR3 spells CALANYGYTF. The CDR3 region has the DNA TGTGCCTTAGCTAACTATGGCTACACCTTC.

The chain employs TRBV19 and TRBJ2-4; 7 bases agree with TRBD1. The CDR3 runs 12 residues. Germline CDR1 LNHDA, CDR2 SQIVND (reference sequence). Trimming cost V 4 bases and J 11 bases; bases outside gene matches: 5. Here the CDR3 DNA reads TGTGCCAGTAGTACCGGGGACAGTCTTCAGTACTTC. Its protein product is CASSTGDSLQYF.

The chain carries TRBV12-3 or TRBV12-4 and TRBJ2-1, with TRBD1 as a possible D gene (5 bases). The CDR3 has 12 amino acids. V lost 4 bases and J 14 bases, leaving 15 bases between the germline ends. The CDR3 sequence is CASSSTPTAKFF. The CDR3 bases are TGTGCCAGCAGTTCCACCCCGACAGCCAAGTTCTTC.